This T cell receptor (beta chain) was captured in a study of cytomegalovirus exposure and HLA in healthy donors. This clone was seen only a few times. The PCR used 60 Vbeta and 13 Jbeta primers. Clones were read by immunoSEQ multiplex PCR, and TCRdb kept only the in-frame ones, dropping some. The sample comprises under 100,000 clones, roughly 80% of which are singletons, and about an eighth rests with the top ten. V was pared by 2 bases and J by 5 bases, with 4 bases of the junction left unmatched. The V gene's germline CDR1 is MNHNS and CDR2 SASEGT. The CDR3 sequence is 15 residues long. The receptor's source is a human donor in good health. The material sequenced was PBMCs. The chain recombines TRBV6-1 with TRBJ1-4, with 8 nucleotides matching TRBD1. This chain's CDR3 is CASSESHRGNEKLFF. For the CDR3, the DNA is TGTGCCAGCAGTGAATCTCACAGGGGGAATGAAAAACTGTTTTTT.